Following are 21 T cell receptor beta chains from one sample sequenced in a study of beta chain features in type 1 diabetes. Every bit of the isolated RNA underwent reverse transcription, so sequencing read expressed TCRB transcripts. The method was immunoSEQ multiplex PCR; TCRdb's version includes in-frame clones alone and lacks a portion of them. The sample lists some 150,000 clones; 40% to 60% were seen once. The sequenced sample consisted of Tregs from blood. The receptors derive from a man younger than 35 in good health.

This clone was observed a few times. The chain is built from TRBV5-6 and TRBJ2-4; 8 bases agree with TRBD1. The CDR3 has 14 residues. V was clipped by 4 bases and J by 6 bases; unmatched bases: 6. Germline V CDR1 and CDR2: SGHDT, YYEEEE. The CDR3 sequence: CASSLRGRGNIQYF. The DNA of the CDR3 is TGTGCCAGCAGCCTCAGGGGGCGCGGAAACATTCAGTACTTC.

The rearrangement links TRBV6-5 to TRBJ1-1; possibly TRBD1 for D (5 bases). Germline V gene sequence: CDR1 MNHEY, CDR2 SVGAGI. This CDR3 contains 13 residues. V was shortened by 7 bases and J by 6 bases, with 15 bases between the two germline ends. CDR3 sequence reads: CASTRGVGAEAFF. The DNA for the CDR3 is TGTGCCAGCACCAGAGGCGTAGGGGCTGAAGCTTTCTTT.

V usage is TRBV19 and J usage is TRBJ2-7, with a weak D call TRBD1 (7 bases). The germline CDR1 and CDR2 sequences are LNHDA and SQIVND (reference sequence). CDR3 size: 14 residues. Trimming took 5 bases from V and 3 from J, leaving 14 bases between them. The CDR3 DNA sequence: TGTGCCAGTAGTCAACGACAGGGAGGCTACGAGCAGTACTTC. It yields the protein CASSQRQGGYEQYF.

The chain uses TRBV9 and TRBJ2-5; no clear D gene. The assigned J gene may be wrong: the sequence end matches TRBJ2-7 better. This CDR3 region has 14 residues. Germline values: CDR1 SGDLS, CDR2 YYNGEE. The CDR3 sequence is CASSLGSKNYEQYF. CDR3 nucleotide sequence: TGTGCCAGCAGCCTAGGCTCGAAAAACTACGAGCAGTACTTC.

J is TRBJ2-7 and V is TRBV10-3, with 8 bases that match TRBD1. The CDR3 runs 17 residues. The ends lost 5 bases at V and 0 bases at J; junction bases unmatched: 12. CDR1 and CDR2 from the germline V gene are ENHRY and SYGVKD. In DNA, the CDR3 is TGTGCCATCAGTACAACAGGGGGAGGAAGGGGCTCCTACGAGCAGTACTTC. Amino acid sequence: CAISTTGGGRGSYEQYF.

The table lists this clone with a few counts. This chain links TRBV4-2 with TRBJ2-7; no reliable D call. The CDR3 contains 14 residues. From germline, CDR1 is LGHNA and CDR2 YNFKEQ. With 0 bases removed from V and 3 bases from J, the gap between germline ends came to 9 bases. This CDR3 is CASSQDQASYEQYF. The CDR3 DNA reads TGTGCCAGCAGCCAAGATCAAGCGAGCTACGAGCAGTACTTC.

V and J are TRBV7-2 and TRBJ2-4, with 8 bases identical to TRBD2. The CDR3 length is 17 residues. V lost 0 bases, J lost 4 bases, and 8 bases stayed unmatched. Germline values: CDR1 SGHTA, CDR2 FQGNSA. The CDR3 loop is CASSLARFGGGKNIQYF. The DNA of the CDR3 is TGTGCCAGCAGCTTAGCGCGTTTCGGGGGGGGTAAAAACATTCAGTACTTC. Full variable domain (outside the CDR3, taken from reference TRBV7-2 and TRBJ2-4): GAGVSQSPSNKVTEKGKDVELRCDPISGHTALYWYRQSLGQGLEFLIYFQGNSAPDKSGLPSDRFSAERTGGSVSTLTIQRTQQEDSAVYLCASSLARFGGGKNIQYFGAGTRLSVL.

This clone has just a few counts. V is TRBV7-2 and J is TRBJ2-3; the match to TRBD2 covers 8 bases. With 5 bases clipped from V and 6 bases from J, the junction kept 7 bases outside the gene matches. The length of the CDR3 is 14 residues. Germline-derived CDR1 and CDR2 are SGHTA and FQGNSA. CDR3 in amino acids: CASSLGLVGDTQYF. CDR3 coding DNA: TGTGCCAGCAGCCTGGGACTAGTAGGCGATACGCAGTATTTT.

Only a few counts were recorded for this clone. CDR3 amino acids: CASSMTGRNEKLFF. In DNA, the CDR3 is TGCGCCAGCAGCATGACAGGGAGGAATGAAAAACTGTTTTTT. This chain links TRBV5-1 with TRBJ1-4; 7 bases are shared with TRBD1. Germline values: CDR1 SGHRS, CDR2 YFSETQ. The CDR3 contains 14 residues. Trimming at V came to 4 bases and at J to 5 bases, leaving 5 bases not matched to a gene.

The gene calls are TRBV28 and TRBJ2-1; 8 bases match TRBD2. Germline V gene lookup returns CDR1 MDHEN and CDR2 SYDVKM. This CDR3 comprises 15 residues. Trimming cost V 3 bases and J 4 bases; bases outside gene matches: 5. The CDR3 coding sequence is TGTGCCAGCAGTTTGGCGGGGGGTCGATACAATGAGCAGTTCTTC. It is translated as CASSLAGGRYNEQFF.

The chain combines TRBV19 with TRBJ1-1; the match to TRBD1 covers 8 bases. Germline V CDR1 and CDR2: LNHDA, SQIVND (reference sequence). The CDR3 is 17 amino acids. The V segment lost 3 bases and the J segment 1 base; nucleotides outside the gene matches: 10. CDR3 loop: CASSMLAPGTGNTEAFF. CDR3 DNA sequence: TGTGCCAGTAGTATGTTGGCCCCGGGGACAGGGAACACTGAAGCTTTCTTT.

The chain links TRBV7-3 to TRBJ1-5, with 10 bases aligning to TRBD1. In germline, CDR1 is SGHTA, CDR2 FQGTGA. Trimming removed 5 bases from V and 6 bases from J; junction bases left unmatched: 1. CDR3 length: 13 residues. The chain's CDR3 is CASSRDRGQPQHF. The CDR3 bases are TGTGCCAGCAGCAGGGACAGGGGTCAGCCCCAGCATTTT.

The V gene is TRBV23-1, the J gene TRBJ2-1, with TRBD1 as a possible D gene (6 bases). TRBV23-1 is known as an ORF, though its function is uncertain. CDR3 size: 14 residues. V gave up 3 bases and J gave up 4 bases, with 10 bases separating them. This CDR3 is CASSHPGTYNEQFF. CDR3 DNA: TGCGCCAGCAGTCACCCTGGGACATACAATGAGCAGTTCTTC.

The gene calls are TRBV6-6 and TRBJ1-2; 7 positions agree with TRBD1. Germline trimming cut 6 bases from V and 7 bases from J; bases unmatched to any gene: 8. This CDR3 comprises 13 residues. Germline-derived CDR1 and CDR2 are MNHNY and SVGAGI (reference sequence). In DNA, the CDR3 is TGTGCCAGCAGAACGACAGGGATGGGTGGCTACACCTTC. This sequence encodes CASRTTGMGGYTF.

This clone turned up a few times. The CDR3 spells CASSQGPTNWDTQYF. In DNA, the CDR3 is TGCGCCAGCAGCCAAGGTCCGACTAATTGGGATACGCAGTATTTT. The V gene is TRBV4-1, the J gene TRBJ2-3; D may be TRBD2 (5 bases). V gave up 1 base and J gave up 6 bases, with 14 bases separating them. From germline, CDR1 is MGHRA and CDR2 YSYEKL. CDR3 size: 15 residues.

A single count supports this clone. The chain joins TRBV7-9 to TRBJ1-1; D is possibly TRBD1 (6 bases). Germline CDR1 SEHNR, CDR2 FQNEAQ (reference sequence). The CDR3 length is 18 residues. The V end was cut by 1 base, the J end by 3 bases, with 21 bases between. CDR3 region: CASSLGAIAGGPDTEAFF. For the CDR3, the DNA is TGTGCCAGCAGCTTAGGTGCCATAGCGGGGGGCCCGGACACTGAAGCTTTCTTT.

The table lists this clone with a few counts. The J gene is TRBJ1-2, the V gene TRBV28; 9 positions match TRBD1. V shed 6 bases and J 4 bases; nucleotides not matched to a gene: 9. There are 15 residues in the CDR3. Germline loops: CDR1 MDHEN, CDR2 SYDVKM. CDR3 sequence: CASRGNRGLVYGYTF. The CDR3 bases are TGTGCCAGCAGGGGCAACAGGGGGCTGGTCTATGGCTACACCTTC.

The chain is built from TRBV4-2 and TRBJ2-5, with TRBD1 matching over 8 bases. Germline V gives CDR1 LGHNA, CDR2 YNFKEQ. This CDR3 is 15 amino acids long. V trimming: 5 bases; J trimming: 4 bases; junction bases outside the gene matches: 9. DNA for the CDR3: TGTGCCAGCAGCTCGGGTCAGGGGGCTGTAGAGACCCAGTACTTC. Amino acid sequence: CASSSGQGAVETQYF.

The chain carries TRBV4-2 and TRBJ2-5; a possible D gene is TRBD2 (6 bases). V lost 0 bases and J 5 bases, leaving 22 bases between the germline ends. Germline V gives CDR1 LGHNA, CDR2 YNFKEQ. The length of the CDR3 is 18 residues. The CDR3 bases are TGTGCCAGCAGCCAAGATTTCCCCAACCCGACTGGGGGGGAGACCCAGTACTTC. Translating gives CASSQDFPNPTGGETQYF.

For this clone: This same CDR3 is encoded by further DNA sequences in the sample. V is TRBV28 and J is TRBJ2-7; 8 bases line up with TRBD2. CDR1 is MDHEN, CDR2 SYDVKM, per germline. V trimming: 3 bases; J trimming: 0 bases; junction bases outside the gene matches: 1. The CDR3 contains 14 residues. DNA for the CDR3: TGTGCCAGCAGTTTGAGCGGGAGCTCCTACGAGCAGTACTTC. Its protein product is CASSLSGSSYEQYF. Variable domain in full (rest from reference TRBV28 and TRBJ2-7): DVKVTQSSRYLVKRTGEKVFLECVQDMDHENMFWYRQDPGLGLRLIYFSYDVKMKEKGDIPEGYSVSREKKERFSLILESASTNQTSMYLCASSLSGSSYEQYFGPGTRLTVT.

This clone turned up a few times. V and J are TRBV5-5 and TRBJ1-1, with D hard to call. Germline V gives CDR1 SGHKS, CDR2 YYEKEE (reference sequence). This CDR3 is built from 14 residues. V shed 2 bases and J shed 0 bases, with 8 bases lying between them. This CDR3 is CASSLTPLNTEAFF. CDR3 coding DNA: TGTGCCAGCAGCTTAACACCGTTGAACACTGAAGCTTTCTTT.